This T cell receptor (beta chain) was sequenced for a study of blood T cells in healthy people across ages. The individuals who served as donors were healthy Caucasians living in Russia, aged about 6 to 95. Germline CDR1 SGHKS, CDR2 YYEKEE (reference sequence). This CDR3 spans 16 amino acids. V was shortened by 0 bases and J by 5 bases, with 17 bases between the two germline ends. The study, taken as a whole, reports: While age rose, TCR beta diversity per million T cells dropped in a roughly linear way.

This clonotype appeared a single time. The antigen is undetermined. Because the CDR3 is missing its conserved closing phenylalanine or tryptophan, this is likely a read error. A second PCR, run for about 6 to 11 cycles, used a sample-barcoded 5' primer plus a J-beta primer mix. Template switching added a 12-random-nucleotide identifier to every cDNA molecule. TCRdb fed the 5' RACE reads into MiXCR, producing one record per CDR3 protein. Of hundreds of thousands of distinct CDR3 sequences listed, 40% to 50% are singletons. This sequence was found in a man between 60 and 75 years old in good health. The sample consisted of blood. The chain carries TRBV5-5 and TRBJ2-5; D is tentatively TRBD1 or TRBD2 (5 bases each). The CDR3 DNA sequence: TGTGCCAGCAGCTTGGGGTTAGAAATCGAGGGGGAGACCCAGTACTTG. Translating it yields CASSLGLEIEGETQYL.